The clone carrying this T cell receptor (beta chain) was seen repeatedly, ten times or more. This record belongs to a study of glioma-infiltrating T cells. Amplification of TCR alpha and beta CDR3 regions from RNA used iRepertoire nested multiplex PCR. Using its own MiXCR run on the multiplex PCR reads, TCRdb lists one record per CDR3 protein. This sample has 100,000 to 150,000 distinct CDR3 sequences, with approximately 25% found just once. The germline CDR1 and CDR2 sequences are SNHLY and FYNNEI. V shed 6 bases and J shed 0 bases, with 16 bases lying between them. The CDR3 has 16 residues. This chain links TRBV2 with TRBJ2-3; maybe TRBD2 (6 bases). The specimen sequenced was glioma tissue, nonneoplastic brain tissue, or PBMCs (not recorded which). This TCR came from a human donor with low-grade glioma or glioblastoma, undergoing nonglioma brain surgery, or in good health (not recorded which). The CDR3 loop reads CASSERTSPSTDTQYF. In nucleotides, the CDR3 is TGTGCCAGCAGCGAGAGAACTAGCCCGAGCACAGATACGCAGTATTTT.